These 32 T cell receptor beta chains share one sample of origin, sequenced in a study of T cells in Graves' hyperthyroidism and ophthalmopathy. TCR beta CDR3 regions were amplified from RNA. A set of HTBI primers served as the primers for a first-round RT-PCR of the TCR CDR3. TCRdb fed the multiplex PCR reads into MiXCR, producing one record per CDR3 protein. The sample consists of 96,000 or so distinct CDR3 sequences, around 52% of them appearing once. Sequencing input: blood. The source of these receptors is a woman between 35 and 50 years old with Graves' hyperthyroidism.

This CDR3 is CASSMEGAEAFF. The CDR3 DNA reads as TGTGCCAGTAGTATGGAGGGGGCGGAAGCTTTCTTT. The J gene is TRBJ1-1, the V gene TRBV7-9; 7 nucleotides match TRBD1. The CDR3 consists of 12 residues. Trimming at V came to 9 bases and at J to 8 bases, leaving 9 bases not matched to a gene. The germline V gene has CDR1 SEHNR and CDR2 FQNEAQ (reference sequence).

The J gene is TRBJ1-4, the V gene TRBV15; possible D gene TRBD1, 6 bases. Trimming removed 5 bases from V and 5 bases from J, with 12 bases in between. Germline CDR1 reads LNHNV; CDR2 reads YYDKDF (reference sequence). The CDR3 runs to 14 residues. The CDR3 DNA reads TGTGCCACCAGCGCACAGGGTAAAAATGAAAAACTGTTTTTT. Amino acids: CATSAQGKNEKLFF. The whole variable domain, remainder taken from reference TRBV15 and TRBJ1-4, is DAMVIQNPRYQVTQFGKPVTLSCSQTLNHNVMYWYQQKSSQAPKLLFHYYDKDFNNEADTPDNFQSRRPNTSFCFLDIRSPGLGDTAMYLCATSAQGKNEKLFFGSGTQLSVL.

The V and J genes are TRBV7-2 and TRBJ1-3; TRBD1 might be the D (5 bases). V lost 7 bases and J 8 bases, leaving 27 bases between the germline ends. This CDR3 is 17 amino acids long. In germline, CDR1 is SGHTA, CDR2 FQGNSA. The CDR3 region has the DNA TGTGCCAGCAACCCCCTCGGACTAGCGGGAGTCAGGGACACCATATATTTT. Its translation: CASNPLGLAGVRDTIYF. Based on the CDR3 plus reference TRBV7-2 and TRBJ1-3, the full variable domain is GAGVSQSPSNKVTEKGKDVELRCDPISGHTALYWYRQSLGQGLEFLIYFQGNSAPDKSGLPSDRFSAERTGGSVSTLTIQRTQQEDSAVYLCASNPLGLAGVRDTIYFGEGSWLTVV.

V and J are TRBV7-3 and TRBJ1-5; D not certain. The V and J ends lost 5 bases and 8 bases respectively, with 22 bases between them. Germline CDR1 is SGHTA and CDR2 is FQGTGA. The CDR3 is 16 amino acids. CDR3 in amino acids: CASSGITGYGYKPQHF. The CDR3 DNA follows: TGTGCCAGCAGCGGAATAACGGGCTATGGCTATAAGCCCCAGCATTTT.

This clonotype was counted at least ten times. V is TRBV6-5 and J is TRBJ1-4; D ambiguous. The CDR3 totals 14 residues. The V gene's germline CDR1 is MNHEY and CDR2 SVGAGI. V was cut by 6 bases and J by 6 bases, with 14 bases left in between. The CDR3, as DNA: TGTGCCAGCAGCCTCATCGGGGATCATGAAAAACTGTTTTTT. This sequence encodes CASSLIGDHEKLFF.

At least ten counts were recorded for this clonotype. V gene TRBV4-2 combines with J gene TRBJ2-5; weak D call: TRBD1 (5 bases). This CDR3 has 14 amino acids. The germline V and J ends were trimmed by 1 base and 2 bases, with 8 bases remaining between them. CDR1 LGHNA and CDR2 YNFKEQ come from the germline V gene. CDR3 residues: CASSQADRQETQYF. CDR3 in DNA: TGTGCCAGCAGCCAAGCAGACAGACAAGAGACCCAGTACTTC.

This clonotype was seen many times. This sequence joins TRBV7-6 and TRBJ2-5; 7 positions match TRBD2. Germline CDR1 SGHVS, CDR2 FNYEAQ. This CDR3 has 11 amino acids. J lost 9 bases, V lost 3 bases, and 1 base had no gene match. The CDR3 coding sequence is TGTGCCAGCAGCTTGGGGGGGGCCCAGTACTTC. Its protein product is CASSLGGAQYF.

There are a few counts of this clonotype. Because the CDR3 is missing its conserved closing phenylalanine or tryptophan, this is likely a read error. J is TRBJ1-1 and V is TRBV12-3 or TRBV12-4; the match to TRBD1 covers 9 bases. The CDR3 covers 15 residues. V shed 5 bases and J 1 base; nucleotides not matched to a gene: 5. CDR3 protein: CASSPRDRANTEAFL. The CDR3 DNA sequence: TGTGCCAGCAGTCCCAGGGACAGGGCGAACACTGAAGCTTTCCTT.

The chain employs TRBV11-2 and TRBJ2-7, with D maybe TRBD2 (7 bases). This CDR3 has 15 amino acids. Trimming cost V 1 base and J 5 bases, with 15 bases left between them. Germline V gene sequence: CDR1 SGHAT, CDR2 FQNNGV. CDR3 in amino acids: CASSLGMGEGDEQYF. DNA of the CDR3: TGTGCCAGCAGCTTAGGCATGGGGGAGGGGGACGAGCAGTACTTC.

The chain employs TRBV7-9 and TRBJ2-5, with 8 nucleotides matching TRBD2. The junction had 6 bases not matched to a gene; V was cut back by 2 bases and J by 7 bases. The CDR3 is 14 amino acids. Germline CDR1 is SEHNR and CDR2 is FQNEAQ (reference sequence). CDR3 coding DNA: TGTGCCAGCAGCTTAACGGGACTAGTCGGGACCCAGTACTTC. It codes for CASSLTGLVGTQYF.

For this clonotype: A read error may be the cause here, since a much bigger clone is one base away. The chain carries TRBV5-1 and TRBJ1-1; no firm D call. Germline CDR1 SGHRS, CDR2 YFSETQ. The CDR3 length is 16 residues. V dropped 4 bases and J dropped 1 base, with 17 bases sitting between them. The CDR3 nucleotides are TGCGCCAGCAGCATGACTTTTCAGGAGGAGAACACTGAAGCTTTCTTT. Residues: CASSMTFQEENTEAFF.

As regards this clonotype: A much larger clonotype is one base distant, so this may be a read error. The chain links TRBV20-1 to TRBJ1-5; D remains ambiguous. Trimming took 3 bases from V and 6 from J, leaving 18 bases between them. Germline values: CDR1 DFQATT, CDR2 SNEGSKA (reference sequence). This CDR3 spans 15 amino acids. The CDR3 loop is CSASSLTRGSQPQHF. DNA for the CDR3: TGCAGTGCTAGTTCCCTGACGCGAGGCAGTCAGCCCCAGCATTTT.

The sample holds a few counts of this clonotype. The gene calls are TRBV20-1 and TRBJ1-2; a weak D match, TRBD1 (6 bases). This CDR3 contains 13 residues. Germline V gene lookup returns CDR1 DFQATT and CDR2 SNEGSKA (reference sequence). The CDR3 here is CSVGGDTIYGYTF. Written as DNA, the CDR3 is TGCAGCGTCGGGGGGGACACCATCTATGGCTACACCTTC.

There are many counts of this clonotype. The J gene is TRBJ2-7, the V gene TRBV7-6; 8 bases match TRBD2. The length of the CDR3 is 15 residues. The V gene's germline CDR1 is SGHVS and CDR2 FNYEAQ. Germline trimming cut 5 bases from V and 1 base from J; bases unmatched to any gene: 7. CDR3 coding DNA: TGTGCCAGCAGCGTCTCTAGCGGGCCTTCCTACGAGCAGTACTTC. Its protein product is CASSVSSGPSYEQYF.

This clonotype was detected ten times or more. The CDR3 nucleotides read TGTGCCAGCAGTTTACCGGGAACCTCCTACGAGCAGTACTTC. Amino acids: CASSLPGTSYEQYF. The chain employs TRBV12-3 or TRBV12-4 and TRBJ2-7; possible D gene TRBD2, 5 bases. This CDR3 is built from 14 residues. V was trimmed by 2 bases and J by 0 bases, leaving 8 bases between them.

Worth noting for this clonotype: Just one base apart from a much larger clone, this may be a read error. The J gene is TRBJ2-7, the V gene TRBV10-2, with TRBD1 matching 7 bases. Germline values: CDR1 WSHSY, CDR2 SAAADI. This CDR3 region has 14 residues. V trimming: 6 bases; J trimming: 2 bases; junction bases outside the gene matches: 7. The CDR3 is CASRDATGPYEQYF. CDR3 coding DNA: TGCGCCAGCAGGGACGCGACAGGGCCCTACGAGCAGTACTTC.

The V and J genes are TRBV7-2 and TRBJ2-3; the match to TRBD2 covers 9 bases. This CDR3 is 17 amino acids long. V trimming: 5 bases; J trimming: 2 bases; junction bases outside the gene matches: 11. Germline-derived CDR1 and CDR2 are SGHTA and FQGNSA. CDR3 protein: CASSAGGPSWHTDTQYF. CDR3 DNA sequence: TGTGCCAGCAGCGCGGGGGGGCCTTCGTGGCACACAGATACGCAGTATTTT.

Turning to this clonotype: This could be a read error, since a much larger clone is one nucleotide away. CDR3 DNA sequence: TGTGCCAGCAGCGTAGGGGACAGGACCTACGAGCAGTACTTC. This encodes CASSVGDRTYEQYF. The chain is built from TRBV9 and TRBJ2-7, with 8 nucleotides matching TRBD1. This CDR3 contains 14 residues. Germline assignment: CDR1 SGDLS and CDR2 YYNGEE. J lost 2 bases, V lost 0 bases, and 1 base had no gene match.

This clonotype is classed as large. The genes are TRBV25-1 and TRBJ2-5; unclear D gene. Germline assignment: CDR1 MGHDK and CDR2 SYGVNS. There are 14 residues in the CDR3. Trimming stripped 1 base from V and 5 bases from J, with 11 bases between. The CDR3 region has the DNA TGTGCCAGCAGTGAATGGCGAGCAGATGAGACCCAGTACTTC. It translates to CASSEWRADETQYF. The whole variable domain, filled in from reference TRBV25-1 and TRBJ2-5, reads EADIYQTPRYLVIGTGKKITLECSQTMGHDKMYWYQQDPGMELHLIHYSYGVNSTEKGDLSSESTVSRIRTEHFPLTLESARPSHTSQYLCASSEWRADETQYFGPGTRLLVL.

The genes are TRBV5-1 and TRBJ2-1, with D possibly being TRBD1 (6 bases). Per germline, CDR1 SGHRS and CDR2 YFSETQ. V was clipped by 0 bases and J by 7 bases, with 14 bases between them. The CDR3 has 15 amino acids. This CDR3 reads CASSLVGHPGNEQFF. CDR3 nucleotides: TGCGCCAGCAGCTTGGTGGGACACCCGGGGAATGAGCAGTTCTTC.

The chain employs TRBV10-3 and TRBJ2-1; D is possibly TRBD2 (6 bases). The CDR3 consists of 15 residues. Germline V gene sequence: CDR1 ENHRY, CDR2 SYGVKD. V lost 6 bases, J lost 2 bases, and 14 bases lay in between. CDR3 sequence: CAIRGGGDAYNEQFF. DNA for the CDR3: TGTGCCATCAGAGGTGGCGGGGACGCCTACAATGAGCAGTTCTTC.

In its sample, this clonotype was seen many times. The chain's CDR3 is CASSTHAGTQYF. The CDR3, as DNA: TGTGCCAGCAGCACGCACGCGGGGACGCAGTATTTT. The gene calls are TRBV7-3 and TRBJ2-3; D perhaps matches TRBD2 (6 bases). Germline CDR1 SGHTA, CDR2 FQGTGA. This CDR3 region has 12 residues. Trimming stripped 5 bases from V and 9 bases from J, with 12 bases between.

This clonotype was counted many times. The chain recombines TRBV6-5 with TRBJ1-1, with TRBD1 as a possible D gene (6 bases). Trimming shortened V by 7 bases and J by 0 bases, and 15 bases separated the two germline ends. In germline, CDR1 is MNHEY, CDR2 SVGAGI. The CDR3 extends over 15 amino acids. The CDR3 spells CASIKRGTVNTEAFF. As DNA, the CDR3 is TGTGCCAGCATTAAGAGGGGGACGGTGAACACTGAAGCTTTCTTT.

V and J are TRBV29-1 and TRBJ1-2; D is unresolved. The CDR3 spans 12 residues. Germline CDR1 SQVTM, CDR2 ANQGSEA. The CDR3 sequence: CSPRSPNYGYTF. CDR3 DNA: TGCAGTCCCAGGAGCCCAAACTATGGCTACACCTTC.

The rearrangement joins TRBV5-1 to TRBJ2-3; 8 nucleotides align to TRBD1. The CDR3 has 14 amino acids. The V gene's germline CDR1 is SGHRS and CDR2 YFSETQ. The trim removed 4 bases at V and 5 bases at J, leaving 6 bases unmatched. CDR3 in DNA: TGCGCCAGCAGCCCGACAGGGGACGGAGATACGCAGTATTTT. Its translation: CASSPTGDGDTQYF.

The chain has TRBV6-5 and TRBJ1-4; 9 bases line up with TRBD1. Germline V CDR1 and CDR2: MNHEY, SVGAGI. This CDR3 has 17 amino acids. V shed 2 bases, J shed 4 bases, and the junction held 8 bases outside the gene matches. CDR3 coding DNA: TGTGCCAGCAGTTACCGGGGGACAGGGAAGATTAATGAAAAACTGTTTTTT. Translation gives CASSYRGTGKINEKLFF.

The chain joins TRBV20-1 to TRBJ1-5, with 12 bases aligning to TRBD1. The CDR3 runs to 15 residues. Germline assignment: CDR1 DFQATT and CDR2 SNEGSKA (reference sequence). After removal of 4 bases from V and 4 bases from J, the junction contained 5 bases not matched to a gene. The CDR3 reads CSAIGTGGRNQPQHF. DNA for the CDR3: TGCAGTGCTATAGGGACAGGGGGCAGGAATCAGCCCCAGCATTTT.

This clonotype was seen repeatedly, ten times or more. The chain is built from TRBV7-6 and TRBJ2-7, with 11 nucleotides matching TRBD2. Trimming cost V 4 bases and J 6 bases; bases outside gene matches: 8. The germline gives CDR1 SGHVS, CDR2 FNYEAQ. This CDR3 is built from 15 residues. The CDR3 protein is CASSSTGTSGAEQYF. The DNA for the CDR3 is TGTGCCAGCAGCTCGACCGGGACTAGCGGAGCCGAGCAGTACTTC.

This clonotype appeared many times. The chain combines TRBV5-1 with TRBJ2-7, with 9 bases that match TRBD1. CDR3 length: 13 residues. V lost 4 bases to trimming and J lost 3 bases; unmatched junction nucleotides: 2. Germline V gene data show CDR1 as SGHRS and CDR2 as YFSETQ. The CDR3 loop reads CASSQTGGYEQYF. The DNA for the CDR3 is TGCGCCAGCAGCCAGACAGGGGGCTACGAGCAGTACTTC.

This clonotype was detected many times. The chain carries TRBV7-2 and TRBJ2-7, with 8 bases fitting TRBD1. CDR3 length equals 16 residues. J gave up 9 bases and V 4 bases, and 17 bases lay outside the gene matches. Germline loops: CDR1 SGHTA, CDR2 FQGNSA. CDR3 in amino acids: CASSSIGGQDLFGQYF. CDR3 DNA sequence: TGTGCCAGCAGCTCCATCGGGGGACAGGACCTGTTCGGGCAGTACTTC.

J is TRBJ1-4 and V is TRBV24-1; possibly TRBD1 for D (6 bases). The CDR3 has 13 residues. The V and J ends lost 5 bases and 6 bases respectively, with 9 bases between them. Germline CDR1 and CDR2: KGHDR and SFDVKD. The CDR3 nucleotides read TGTGCCACCAGTGGGACAGTTCATGAAAAACTGTTTTTT. Translated: CATSGTVHEKLFF.

This clonotype appeared many times. This sequence joins TRBV12-3 or TRBV12-4 and TRBJ2-3, with D unresolved. This CDR3 has 14 amino acids. Deletions cut 5 bases from V and 1 base from J, with 10 bases between. The CDR3 loop reads CASSRGFGTDTQYF. The DNA for the CDR3 is TGTGCCAGCAGTAGAGGTTTCGGCACAGATACGCAGTATTTT.